This passage covers 26 T cell receptor beta chains from one sample sequenced in a study of cytomegalovirus exposure and HLA in healthy donors. Data came from immunoSEQ multiplex PCR; TCRdb stores just in-frame clones and leaves some out. This sample has 300,000 to 450,000 clones; roughly 88% occur once, and the top ten carry under 0.9%. Source material: PBMCs. The receptors here all came from a woman aged 18-29 years in good health and CMV-seronegative.

This chain uses TRBV2 with TRBJ1-6; TRBD1 might be the D (6 bases). This CDR3 is built from 20 residues. The ends were cut back, 3 bases at V and 0 bases at J, with 21 bases in the middle. CDR1 is SNHLY and CDR2 is FYNNEI in the germline V gene. The CDR3 coding sequence is TGTGCCAGCAGTGAGGGTCCGGACAGCCCACGCAGCTCCTATAATTCACCCCTCCACTTT. Translated, it gives CASSEGPDSPRSSYNSPLHF. The variable domain in full, completed from reference TRBV2 and TRBJ1-6, reads EPEVTQTPSHQVTQMGQEVILRCVPISNHLYFYWYRQILGQKVEFLVSFYNNEISEKSEIFDDQFSVERPDGSNFTLKIRSTKLEDSAMYFCASSEGPDSPRSSYNSPLHFGNGTRLTVT.

This rearrangement joins TRBV5-1 to TRBJ2-2, with unresolved D. Germline V gene sequence: CDR1 SGHRS, CDR2 YFSETQ. The CDR3 covers 12 residues. V was cut by 4 bases and J by 4 bases, with 5 bases left in between. The CDR3 coding sequence is TGCGCCAGCAGCCCGAGCACCGGGGAGCTGTTTTTT. It translates to CASSPSTGELFF. The full variable domain, rest sourced from reference TRBV5-1 and TRBJ2-2, is KAGVTQTPRYLIKTRGQQVTLSCSPISGHRSVSWYQQTPGQGLQFLFEYFSETQRNKGNFPGRFSGRQFSNSRSEMNVSTLELGDSALYLCASSPSTGELFFGEGSRLTVL.

The CDR3 nucleotides read TGTGCCAGCAGCTTAGTGATTCAGTTGATGACCCAGTACTTC. Its protein product is CASSLVIQLMTQYF. The chain couples TRBV7-8 to TRBJ2-5; the D is unclear. Trimming shortened V by 1 base and J by 7 bases, and 13 bases separated the two germline ends. Germline CDR1 reads SGHVS; CDR2 reads FQNEAQ. This CDR3 has 14 amino acids.

The sample holds a few counts of this clone. The chain recombines TRBV6-5 with TRBJ2-7, with a weak D call TRBD2 (6 bases). The CDR3 is made up of 12 amino acids. The V gene lost 5 bases and the J gene lost 11 bases, with 16 bases spanning the gap. Germline-derived CDR1 and CDR2 are MNHEY and SVGAGI. The CDR3 region has the DNA TGTGCCAGCAGTGCCGGGGGAGTCAACGAGTACTTC. Translated, it gives CASSAGGVNEYF.

The V gene is TRBV7-9, the J gene TRBJ1-1, with a weak D call TRBD1 (5 bases). Germline V gives CDR1 SEHNR, CDR2 FQNEAQ (reference sequence). The CDR3 consists of 14 residues. Trimming removed 5 bases from V and 1 base from J, with 11 bases in between. In nucleotides, the CDR3 is TGTGCCAGCAGCAACAGGTTCGGGAACACTGAAGCTTTCTTT. The encoded protein is CASSNRFGNTEAFF. Using reference TRBV7-9 and TRBJ1-1 for the parts outside the CDR3, the full variable domain is DTGVSQNPRHKITKRGQNVTFRCDPISEHNRLYWYRQTLGQGPEFLTYFQNEAQLEKSRLLSDRFSAERPKGSFSTLEIQRTEQGDSAMYLCASSNRFGNTEAFFGQGTRLTVV.

The chain couples TRBV5-6 to TRBJ2-7; the D is unclear. The germline gives CDR1 SGHDT, CDR2 YYEEEE. CDR3 length: 14 amino acids. The ends were cut back, 1 base at V and 5 bases at J, with 13 bases in the middle. As DNA, the CDR3 is TGTGCCAGCAGCTTGTACAGAAGTGTCCACGAGCAGTACTTC. Residues: CASSLYRSVHEQYF. The full variable domain, in which reference TRBV5-6 and TRBJ2-7 provide the parts outside the CDR3, is DAGVTQSPTHLIKTRGQQVTLRCSPKSGHDTVSWYQQALGQGPQFIFQYYEEEERQRGNFPDRFSGHQFPNYSSELNVNALLLGDSALYLCASSLYRSVHEQYFGPGTRLTVT.

This clone occurred many times. This chain uses TRBV11-2 with TRBJ2-7; perhaps TRBD2 as D (6 bases). Per germline, CDR1 SGHAT and CDR2 FQNNGV. Trimming left V 3 bases short and J 0 bases short, with 9 bases between. The CDR3 sequence is 14 residues long. CDR3 residues: CASSFWEDSYEQYF. CDR3 in DNA: TGTGCCAGCAGCTTTTGGGAGGACTCCTACGAGCAGTACTTC.

J is TRBJ1-2 and V is TRBV27; no reliable D call. Deletions cut 8 bases from V and 5 bases from J, with 15 bases between. The CDR3 contains 13 residues. Germline CDR1 reads MNHEY; CDR2 reads SMNVEV (reference sequence). As DNA, the CDR3 is TGTGCCAGCTCCCGCGGGGTACTATATGGCTACACCTTC. Translated, it gives CASSRGVLYGYTF.

The chain couples TRBV6-5 to TRBJ2-7; TRBD1 matches at 7 bases. Trimming at V came to 4 bases and at J to 3 bases, leaving 6 bases not matched to a gene. Germline V gives CDR1 MNHEY, CDR2 SVGAGI. This CDR3 has 14 residues. The CDR3 coding sequence is TGTGCCAGCAGTTCTAGGACAGGCCTCTACGAGCAGTACTTC. As protein: CASSSRTGLYEQYF.

V is TRBV2 and J is TRBJ2-7; TRBD2 aligns across 11 bases. Germline loops: CDR1 SNHLY, CDR2 FYNNEI. The ends lost 6 bases at V and 5 bases at J; junction bases unmatched: 12. CDR3 length: 16 residues. The CDR3 bases are TGTGCCAGCAGCTATCTATTAGCGGGGGGGAGGAACGAGCAGTACTTC. Residues: CASSYLLAGGRNEQYF.

The genes are TRBV27 and TRBJ2-7; no reliable D call. Germline V gives CDR1 MNHEY, CDR2 SMNVEV (reference sequence). V was clipped by 3 bases and J by 3 bases, with 12 bases between them. This CDR3 contains 14 residues. The chain's CDR3 is CASSLAGSRYEQYF. DNA of the CDR3: TGTGCCAGCAGTTTGGCCGGGTCGCGCTACGAGCAGTACTTC.

This clone was seen a few times. The rearrangement links TRBV13 to TRBJ2-7, with TRBD2 as a possible D gene (6 bases). V lost 5 bases, J lost 3 bases, and 14 bases lay in between. CDR1 is PRHDT, CDR2 FYEKMQ, per germline (reference sequence). The length of the CDR3 is 14 residues. The CDR3 loop is CASSETTGSYEQYF. The DNA for the CDR3 is TGTGCCAGCAGCGAAACGACCGGGAGCTACGAGCAGTACTTC.

The genes are TRBV28 and TRBJ1-4, with 9 bases fitting TRBD1. The V segment lost 5 bases and the J segment 8 bases; nucleotides outside the gene matches: 6. There are 14 residues in the CDR3. Germline lookup yields CDR1 MDHEN and CDR2 SYDVKM. The CDR3 sequence is CASSPGQGREKLFF. The CDR3 DNA is TGTGCCAGCAGTCCCGGACAGGGGAGAGAAAAACTGTTTTTT.

J is TRBJ1-5 and V is TRBV7-9, with 8 bases identical to TRBD1. The J segment lost 2 bases and the V segment lost 5 bases, leaving 2 bases of the junction unmatched. The germline V gene has CDR1 SEHNR and CDR2 FQNEAQ (reference sequence). CDR3 size: 14 residues. The CDR3 region is CASSQDRGNQPQHF. The CDR3 DNA follows: TGTGCCAGCAGCCAGGACAGGGGCAATCAGCCCCAGCATTTT.

The chain is built from TRBV5-4 and TRBJ2-7; 7 nucleotides line up with TRBD2. The V gene's germline CDR1 is SGHNT and CDR2 YYREEE (reference sequence). The CDR3 is 15 residues long. V was clipped by 0 bases and J by 4 bases; unmatched bases: 7. In DNA form, the CDR3 reads TGTGCCAGCAGCTTGGGTTGGGGGGGACTATACGAGCAGTACTTC. Encoded protein: CASSLGWGGLYEQYF.

The chain joins TRBV7-8 to TRBJ1-1, with no clear D. The CDR3 sequence is 15 residues long. Germline loops: CDR1 SGHVS, CDR2 FQNEAQ. With 4 bases removed from V and 0 bases from J, the gap between germline ends came to 12 bases. In nucleotides, the CDR3 is TGTGCCAGCAGCTCCTTCCGAGACATGAACACTGAAGCTTTCTTT. It specifies CASSSFRDMNTEAFF.

The gene calls are TRBV12-2 and TRBJ2-1; the table gives TRBD1 as D, unverified against the DNA. TRBV12-2 is a pseudogene segment. This CDR3 has 16 residues. CDR3 amino acids: CASRLVGGSSYNEQFF. The CDR3 DNA is TGTGCAAGTCGCTTAGTAGGGGGATCAAGCTACAATGAGCAGTTCTTC.

The chain combines TRBV5-1 with TRBJ2-7, with D unresolved. The germline V gene has CDR1 SGHRS and CDR2 YFSETQ. There are 15 residues in the CDR3. Between the trimmed V and J ends, which lost 0 bases and 0 bases, there was a span of 10 bases. CDR3 in DNA: TGCGCCAGCAGCTTGGGCCAGGCGAGCTCCTACGAGCAGTACTTC. Amino acid sequence: CASSLGQASSYEQYF.

The chain is built from TRBV6-5 and TRBJ1-3; weak D call: TRBD1 (6 bases). Germline V gene sequence: CDR1 MNHEY, CDR2 SVGAGI. The CDR3 is made up of 15 amino acids. Trimming took off 6 bases at V and 3 bases at J, with 15 bases between the two ends. Here the CDR3 reads CASRADSENGNTIYF. The CDR3 nucleotides are TGTGCCAGCAGAGCGGACAGCGAAAATGGAAACACCATATATTTT.

This chain joins TRBV28 and TRBJ2-3, with D tentatively TRBD1 (5 bases). The germline V and J ends were trimmed by 1 base and 14 bases, with 16 bases remaining between them. There are 13 residues in the CDR3. Germline V gene sequence: CDR1 MDHEN, CDR2 SYDVKM. CDR3 loop: CASSLLGELSGYF. The CDR3 DNA is TGTGCCAGCAGTTTATTAGGGGAATTAAGTGGGTATTTT.

This chain joins TRBV28 and TRBJ1-2; D ambiguous. This CDR3 has 16 residues. The V and J ends lost 2 bases and 0 bases respectively, with 13 bases between them. Germline-derived CDR1 and CDR2 are MDHEN and SYDVKM. The CDR3 sequence: CASSLPLETANYGYTF. The CDR3 coding sequence is TGTGCCAGCAGTTTACCGCTGGAGACGGCTAACTATGGCTACACCTTC.

The chain couples TRBV11-2 to TRBJ2-1; D is unclear. This CDR3 region has 14 residues. Germline V gene data show CDR1 as SGHAT and CDR2 as FQNNGV. V shed 3 bases and J shed 4 bases, with 10 bases lying between them. CDR3 in amino acids: CASSFPPVYNEQFF. CDR3 DNA sequence: TGTGCCAGCAGCTTTCCCCCTGTATACAATGAGCAGTTCTTC.

The CDR3 DNA is TGTGCCAGCAGTTACGGAAGCGTCTCCTCCTACGAGCAGTACTTC. It yields the protein CASSYGSVSSYEQYF. The rearrangement joins TRBV6-6 to TRBJ2-7, with D unclear. In germline, CDR1 is MNHNY, CDR2 SVGAGI (reference sequence). CDR3 size: 15 residues. Trimming removed 2 bases from V and 0 bases from J, with 11 bases in between.

The gene calls are TRBV4-2 and TRBJ1-2; 7 nucleotides match TRBD1. This CDR3 region has 14 residues. The V segment lost 4 bases and the J segment 8 bases; nucleotides outside the gene matches: 10. Germline assignment: CDR1 LGHNA and CDR2 YNFKEQ. In nucleotides, the CDR3 is TGTGCCAGCAGCCCCTTACAGGGGTTTGGGGGCTACACCTTC. Translation: CASSPLQGFGGYTF.

This chain joins TRBV11-2 and TRBJ1-2; TRBD1 is a possible D gene (6 bases). CDR1 is SGHAT, CDR2 FQNNGV, per germline. V dropped 4 bases and J dropped 0 bases, with 12 bases sitting between them. This CDR3 contains 15 residues. The CDR3 loop is CASSYTGTTNYGYTF. The CDR3 DNA sequence: TGTGCCAGCAGCTACACAGGGACCACTAACTATGGCTACACCTTC.

This chain joins TRBV25-1 and TRBJ2-1; TRBD1 matches at 9 bases. The junction had 9 bases not matched to a gene; V was cut back by 5 bases and J by 7 bases. Germline V gives CDR1 MGHDK, CDR2 SYGVNS. This CDR3 is 15 amino acids long. CDR3 residues: CASSRQDRGGNEQFF. CDR3 nucleotides: TGTGCCAGCAGTCGTCAGGACAGGGGTGGAAATGAGCAGTTCTTC.